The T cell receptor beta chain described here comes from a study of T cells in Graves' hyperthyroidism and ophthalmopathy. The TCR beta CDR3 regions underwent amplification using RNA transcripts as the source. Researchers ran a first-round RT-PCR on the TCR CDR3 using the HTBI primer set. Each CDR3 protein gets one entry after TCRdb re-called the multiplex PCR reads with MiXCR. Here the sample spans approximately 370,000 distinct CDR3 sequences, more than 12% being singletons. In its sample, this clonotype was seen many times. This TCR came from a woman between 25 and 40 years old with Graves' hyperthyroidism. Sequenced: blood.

This CDR3 is CSALPGSGQYYEQYF. The CDR3 DNA reads TGCAGTGCCCTCCCGGGTAGCGGGCAGTACTACGAGCAGTACTTC. The chain is built from TRBV20-1 and TRBJ2-7; 7 bases map to TRBD2. The CDR3 sequence is 15 residues long. The germline V gene encodes CDR1 DFQATT and CDR2 SNEGSKA (reference sequence). J gave up 3 bases and V 6 bases, and 14 bases lay outside the gene matches.